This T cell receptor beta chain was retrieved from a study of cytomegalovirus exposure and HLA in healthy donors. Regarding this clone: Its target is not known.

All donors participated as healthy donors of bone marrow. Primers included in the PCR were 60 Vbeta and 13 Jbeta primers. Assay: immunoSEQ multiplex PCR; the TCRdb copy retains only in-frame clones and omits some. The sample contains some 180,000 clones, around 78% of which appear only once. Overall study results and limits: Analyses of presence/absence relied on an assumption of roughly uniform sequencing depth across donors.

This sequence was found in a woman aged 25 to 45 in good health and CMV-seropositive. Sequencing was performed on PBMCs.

For the CDR3, the DNA is TGTGCCAGCAGTGAATACAGGTCAAGTGAGCAGTTCTTC. Translation gives CASSEYRSSEQFF. This chain links TRBV6-1 with TRBJ2-1; possible D gene TRBD1, 5 bases. CDR1 MNHNS and CDR2 SASEGT come from the germline V gene. The CDR3 is 13 amino acids. The V end was cut by 2 bases, the J end by 9 bases, with 11 bases between.